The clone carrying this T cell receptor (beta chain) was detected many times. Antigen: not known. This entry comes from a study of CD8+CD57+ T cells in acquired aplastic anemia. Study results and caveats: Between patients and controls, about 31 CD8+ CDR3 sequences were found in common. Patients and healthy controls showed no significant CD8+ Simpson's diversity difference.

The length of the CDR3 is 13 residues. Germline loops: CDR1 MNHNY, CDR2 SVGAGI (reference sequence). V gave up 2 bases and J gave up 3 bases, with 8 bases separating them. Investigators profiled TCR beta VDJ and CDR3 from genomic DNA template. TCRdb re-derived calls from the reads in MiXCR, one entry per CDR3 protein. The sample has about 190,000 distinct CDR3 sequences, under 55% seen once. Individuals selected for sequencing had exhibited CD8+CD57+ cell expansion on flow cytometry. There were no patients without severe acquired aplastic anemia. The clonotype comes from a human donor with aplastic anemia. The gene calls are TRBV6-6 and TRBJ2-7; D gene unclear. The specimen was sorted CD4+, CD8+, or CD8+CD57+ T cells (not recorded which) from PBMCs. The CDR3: CASSYGTNYEQYF. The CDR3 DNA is TGTGCCAGCAGTTACGGTACGAACTACGAGCAGTACTTC.